This record covers a single TCR beta chain. The antigen is undetermined. The sample comes from a study of T cell repertoires in ileal Crohn's disease. Indicated time point: inflamed ileum from the surgical specimen. Adults with ileal or ileocolonic Crohn's disease and an indication for resection were eligible. Findings and caveats of the study: Every patient over 26.8% clonality showed endoscopic recurrence.

Only in-frame clones appear in the TCRdb table, and some are missing; sequencing was by immunoSEQ multiplex PCR. The data contain some 14,000 clones, under 80% of them singletons. Input material: ileal tissue. This TCR was recovered from an adult with Crohn's disease.

The CDR3 is CSATRTGGYNEQFF. The CDR3 DNA follows: TGCAGCGCAACCAGGACAGGGGGTTACAATGAGCAGTTCTTC. V and J are TRBV29-1 and TRBJ2-1, with 10 nucleotides matching TRBD1. The germline V gene encodes CDR1 SQVTM and CDR2 ANQGSEA. CDR3 length: 14 amino acids. The ends lost 7 bases at V and 4 bases at J; junction bases unmatched: 7.